Shown below are 10 T cell receptor beta chains from a single sample sequenced in a study of blood T cells in healthy people across ages. Then a second PCR, running about 6 to 11 cycles, was carried out with a sample-barcoded 5' primer and a J-beta primer mix. TCRdb itself ran the 5' RACE reads through MiXCR, one entry per CDR3 protein. The data show roughly 1,700,000 distinct CDR3 sequences, 28% seen once. Source material: blood. These receptors were taken from a woman aged 25 to 39 in good health.

This rearrangement joins TRBV4-1 to TRBJ1-2, with D unresolved. Trimming removed 2 bases at V and 3 bases at J, with 16 bases between. Looked up from germline, CDR1 is MGHRA and CDR2 is YSYEKL. The CDR3 has 16 residues. CDR3 in DNA: TGCGCCAGCAGCCAATTCGTGGGCCAGGAGTACTATGGCTACACCTTC. Amino acids: CASSQFVGQEYYGYTF.

In the case of this clonotype: A much larger clone lies a single base off, so this may be a read error. The V call is TRBV6-5, the J call TRBJ1-5; D not certain. V lost 6 bases and J 6 bases, leaving 12 bases between the germline ends. CDR1 and CDR2 from the germline V gene are MNHEY and SVGAGI. CDR3 length: 13 residues. CDR3 sequence: CASSPRRFQPQHF. The CDR3 DNA reads as TGTGCCAGCAGCCCGAGGCGGTTTCAGCCCCAGCATTTT.

Note on this clonotype: The junction departs from germline at one end; a sequencing error may be responsible. The chain is built from TRBV28 and TRBJ2-5; 7 nucleotides agree with TRBD2. The CDR3 runs 13 residues. Germline-derived CDR1 and CDR2 are MDHEN and SYDVKM. CDR3 sequence: CASGEGPQDTQYF. The CDR3 coding sequence is TGTGCCAGCGGGGAGGGGCCCCAAGACACCCAGTACTTC. The variable domain in full, with the rest retrieved from reference TRBV28 and TRBJ2-5, is DVKVTQSSRYLVKRTGEKVFLECVQDMDHENMFWYRQDPGLGLRLIYFSYDVKMKEKGDIPEGYSVSREKKERFSLILESASTNQTSMYLCASGEGPQDTQYFGPGTRLLVL.

This clonotype has ten or more counts. J is TRBJ2-5 and V is TRBV13; D is unresolved. V lost 1 base to trimming and J lost 3 bases, with 3 bases between them. Germline CDR1 PRHDT, CDR2 FYEKMQ (reference sequence). This CDR3 is 12 amino acids long. The DNA of the CDR3 is TGTGCCAGCAGCTTAGAAGAAGAGACCCAGTACTTC. Translating gives CASSLEEETQYF.

This clonotype was observed a handful of times. The chain carries TRBV7-2 and TRBJ2-7, with D maybe TRBD2 (6 bases). This CDR3 contains 15 residues. The V gene's germline CDR1 is SGHTA and CDR2 FQGNSA. Trimming stripped 6 bases from V and 5 bases from J, with 20 bases between. As DNA, the CDR3 is TGTGCCAGCAGGCAACGCAGGCAGGGAGGAGACGAGCAGTACTTC. Protein sequence: CASRQRRQGGDEQYF. The whole variable domain, filled in from reference TRBV7-2 and TRBJ2-7, reads GAGVSQSPSNKVTEKGKDVELRCDPISGHTALYWYRQSLGQGLEFLIYFQGNSAPDKSGLPSDRFSAERTGGSVSTLTIQRTQQEDSAVYLCASRQRRQGGDEQYFGPGTRLTVT.

This clonotype was recorded many times. The CDR3, as DNA: TGCGCCAGCAGCTTGGAGGCGGCGGGATACGAGCAGTACTTC. It translates to CASSLEAAGYEQYF. The chain is built from TRBV5-1 and TRBJ2-7; TRBD2 might be the D (6 bases). Germline CDR1 SGHRS, CDR2 YFSETQ. This CDR3 is 14 amino acids long. The V end lost 0 bases, the J end lost 4 bases, and 11 bases lay between the germline ends.

Only a few counts were recorded for this clonotype. This chain links TRBV10-2 with TRBJ1-1; TRBD1 matches at 8 bases. Per the germline V gene, CDR1 is WSHSY and CDR2 is SAAADI. The CDR3 contains 15 residues. The V gene end was trimmed by 6 bases and the J gene end by 3 bases; junction bases not matched to a gene: 9. CDR3: CASRVRGRGDTEAFF. CDR3 bases: TGCGCCAGCAGGGTCAGGGGGCGCGGGGACACTGAAGCTTTCTTT.

The chain recombines TRBV5-5 with TRBJ2-3; TRBD1 might be the D (5 bases). CDR3 size: 14 residues. V shed 3 bases and J shed 3 bases, with 11 bases lying between them. Per germline, CDR1 SGHKS and CDR2 YYEKEE (reference sequence). Here the CDR3 DNA reads TGTGCCAGCAGCTGGCAGGGTACTACAGATACGCAGTATTTT. This gives the protein CASSWQGTTDTQYF.

This chain links TRBV2 with TRBJ2-5; a possible D gene is TRBD1 (5 bases). This CDR3 region has 12 residues. The germline CDR1 and CDR2 sequences are SNHLY and FYNNEI. V lost 3 bases, J lost 9 bases, and 11 bases lay in between. CDR3: CASSDPGSSQYF. In DNA, the CDR3 is TGTGCCAGCAGTGATCCAGGGTCTTCCCAGTACTTC.

The sample holds many counts of this clonotype. This sequence joins TRBV5-1 and TRBJ1-2; D is perhaps TRBD1 (5 bases). The CDR3 is 14 amino acids. V was clipped by 4 bases and J by 8 bases, with 18 bases between them. Germline loops: CDR1 SGHRS, CDR2 YFSETQ. The CDR3 loop is CASSAPPGTRGYTF. The CDR3 coding sequence is TGCGCCAGCAGCGCACCACCCGGGACCAGAGGCTACACCTTC.